Listed below are T cell receptor beta chains from one sample, sequenced in a study of blood T cell repertoires in COVID-19. The method was immunoSEQ multiplex PCR; TCRdb's version includes in-frame clones alone and lacks a portion of them. The sample contains fewer than 300,000 clones, about 91% of which appear only once. Sequenced sample: peripheral blood. The receptors were gathered from a person aged 18 to 29 with COVID-19, enrolled during active disease. Both conserved end residues are part of each CDR3. D genes are given only for firm matches. Where a row states a size, it is once, few, many or the class of an expanded clone; other rows omit it.

D | J | V | size | DNA | CDR3
TRBD1 | TRBJ1-2 | TRBV6-5 | NA | TGTGCCAGCAGGGGGACAGGGAGAGGCTACACCTTC | CASRGTGRGYTF
NA | TRBJ2-6 | TRBV5-1 | NA | TGCGCCAGCAGCGCCCAAAGCGCTCAGAAAATTACTGGGGCCAACGTCCTGACTTTC | CASSAQSAQKITGANVLTF
NA | TRBJ2-7 | TRBV18 | NA | TGTGCCAGCTCACCTTCACCGGGATACTACGAGCAGTACTTC | CASSPSPGYYEQYF
NA | TRBJ2-5 | TRBV7-9 | NA | TGTGCCAGCAGCCGGGGGGCGGGAGATTCTGAGACCCAGTACTTC | CASSRGAGDSETQYF
NA | TRBJ2-1 | TRBV10-3 | NA | TGTGCCATCAGTGAAGGGGGACGCTACAATGAGCAGTTCTTC | CAISEGGRYNEQFF
TRBD1 | TRBJ1-4 | TRBV7-8 | NA | TGTGCCAGCAGCCCTATACACAGGGGGCCGAATGAAAAACTGTTTTTT | CASSPIHRGPNEKLFF
TRBD1 | TRBJ1-5 | TRBV3-1/TRBV3-2 | NA | TGTGCCAGCAGCCAAGATCTTGACAGGGGGAAGCCCCAGCATTTT | CASSQDLDRGKPQHF
NA | TRBJ1-6 | TRBV5-6 | NA | TGTGCCAGCAGCCCCGGTGTTTATAAGAATTCACCCCTCCACTTT | CASSPGVYKNSPLHF
NA | TRBJ1-6 | TRBV3-1/TRBV3-2 | few | TGTGCCAGCAGCCCGGCAGGGAGGTCACCCCTCCACTTT | CASSPAGRSPLHF
NA | TRBJ1-1 | TRBV4-3 | NA | TGCGCCAGTCATAAAACAGGGACCGACCTGAACACTGAAGCTTTCTTT | CASHKTGTDLNTEAFF
TRBD2 | TRBJ2-1 | TRBV6-2/TRBV6-3 | NA | TGTGCCAGCAGTGACGGACTAGCGGGAGGGTCCAATGAGCAGTTCTTC | CASSDGLAGGSNEQFF
NA | TRBJ1-1 | TRBV6-6 | NA | TGTGCCAGCAGCTTTCCGGGGACTGAAGCTTTCTTT | CASSFPGTEAFF
NA | TRBJ2-1 | TRBV5-1 | NA | TGCGCCAGCAGCCATGGACTCGTGAACCTCTACAATGAGCAGTTCTTC | CASSHGLVNLYNEQFF
NA | TRBJ1-2 | TRBV18 | NA | TGTGCCAGCTCCCCCCAGGACATTTCTAACTATGGCTACACCTTC | CASSPQDISNYGYTF
TRBD2 | TRBJ2-5 | TRBV27 | NA | TGTGCCAGCAGTTCCCTGTTGCCAGCGGGAGGGCAAGAGACCCAGTACTTC | CASSSLLPAGGQETQYF
TRBD1 | TRBJ1-4 | TRBV28 | NA | TGTGCCAGCAGTTCAACGGACAGGGGGAATGAAAAACTGTTTTTT | CASSSTDRGNEKLFF
TRBD2 | TRBJ2-7 | TRBV5-4 | once | TGTGCCAGCAGCTTGCGCGCTAGCGGGGATCCCTACGAGCAGTACTTC | CASSLRASGDPYEQYF
NA | TRBJ2-7 | TRBV10-3 | NA | TGTGCCATCAGCTTCCAGGGCTACGAGCAGTACTTC | CAISFQGYEQYF
TRBD2 | TRBJ2-1 | TRBV10-3 | NA | TGTGCCATCAGTGATCTCGGACTAGCGGGGAACAATGAGCAGTTCTTC | CAISDLGLAGNNEQFF
TRBD2 | TRBJ2-5 | TRBV5-4 | once | TGTGCCAGCAGCCACGGACTAGCGACACAAGAGACCCAGTACTTC | CASSHGLATQETQYF
TRBD1 | TRBJ1-2 | TRBV5-4 | NA | TGTGCCAGCAGCCCGGGGACAGGGCCAGGGAACTATGGCTACACCTTC | CASSPGTGPGNYGYTF
NA | TRBJ1-1 | TRBV4-1 | NA | TGCGCCAGCAGCCAAATGATCGGCAGGGGGAACACTGAAGCTTTCTTT | CASSQMIGRGNTEAFF
NA | TRBJ2-7 | TRBV11-2 | NA | TGTGCCAGCAGCTTAGGAGAGGGCATCGAGCAGTACTTC | CASSLGEGIEQYF
TRBD2 | TRBJ2-3 | TRBV28 | NA | TGTGCCAGCAGTCCCTCTAGCGGGACAGCAGATACGCAGTATTTT | CASSPSSGTADTQYF
TRBD1 | TRBJ1-2 | TRBV9 | NA | TGTGCCAGCAGCGTAGGAGGGGGCGCCTTAAATGGCTACACCTTC | CASSVGGGALNGYTF
NA | TRBJ1-3 | TRBV6-5 | NA | TGTGCCAGCACTGGGGGGAACTCTGGAAACACCATATATTTT | CASTGGNSGNTIYF
TRBD1 | TRBJ2-3 | TRBV11-3 | NA | TGTGCCAGCAGCCCGGACAGGACAGATACGCAGTATTTT | CASSPDRTDTQYF
NA | TRBJ1-1 | TRBV29-1 | NA | TGCAGCGTTCCCCTCGGGAGGAACACTGAAGCTTTCTTT | CSVPLGRNTEAFF
NA | TRBJ2-1 | TRBV9 | NA | TGTGCCAGCAGCGGCCGCGGGACAGCCAACAATGAGCAGTTCTTC | CASSGRGTANNEQFF
TRBD2 | TRBJ2-3 | TRBV7-7 | few | TGTGCTAGCAGCCTATCGCGGGAGAGCACAGATACGCAGTATTTT | CASSLSRESTDTQYF
TRBD2 | TRBJ2-7 | TRBV19 | NA | TGTGCCAGTAGAGCGGGAGAGGGCGAGCAGTACTTC | CASRAGEGEQYF
NA | TRBJ1-1 | TRBV6-5 | NA | TGTGCCAGCAGTTACTCGCGGGGATGGGGCACTGAAGCTTTCTTT | CASSYSRGWGTEAFF
NA | TRBJ1-3 | TRBV6-1 | NA | TGTGCCAGCAGTGAATTCCGAGGGGGGGCTGGAAACACCATATATTTT | CASSEFRGGAGNTIYF
NA | TRBJ1-5 | TRBV7-9 | NA | TGTGCCAGCAGCTTTAACAGGGATCAGCCCCAGCATTTT | CASSFNRDQPQHF
NA | TRBJ1-2 | TRBV5-1 | NA | TGCGCCAGCAGCCCGGGGACTGTTGATGGCTACACCTTC | CASSPGTVDGYTF
NA | TRBJ2-1 | TRBV2 | NA | TGTGCCAGCATTGAGAGGGTTAATGAGCAGTTCTTC | CASIERVNEQFF
NA | TRBJ1-5 | TRBV20-1 | NA | TGCAGTGCTAGTCCGGGGGGCACTAGCAATCAGCCCCAGCATTTT | CSASPGGTSNQPQHF
NA | TRBJ1-3 | TRBV4-3 | NA | TGCGCCAGCAGCCCAGAGGCCGCCTCTGGAAACACCATATATTTT | CASSPEAASGNTIYF
NA | TRBJ2-7 | TRBV5-6 | NA | TGTGCCAGCAGCTTGGGGCTCAGTTCGTCCTACGAGCAGTACTTC | CASSLGLSSSYEQYF
NA | TRBJ2-2 | TRBV5-6 | NA | TGTGCCAGCAGCTTGTGGGGGGAGATAGGACGGACCGGGGAGCTGTTTTTT | CASSLWGEIGRTGELFF
TRBD2 | TRBJ2-1 | TRBV7-9 | NA | TGTGCCAGCAGCTTTAGAGCGGGAGCCGACAATGAGCAGTTCTTC | CASSFRAGADNEQFF